This T cell receptor beta chain is drawn from a study of stem cell transplantation in POMP-related autoinflammatory disease. TCRdb keeps only in-frame clones here, not all; method: immunoSEQ multiplex PCR. Of tens of thousands of clones listed, roughly 88% are singletons. V lost 0 bases and J 5 bases, leaving 14 bases between the germline ends. The CDR3 has 16 residues. Germline V gives CDR1 WNHNN, CDR2 SYGVQD (reference sequence). This TCR derives from a human patient with POMP-related autoinflammation and immune dysregulation (PRAID). Some T cells may be provided by the graft donor. The chain combines TRBV10-1 with TRBJ2-1, with TRBD2 as a possible D gene (7 bases). Specimen: CD4+ T cells from PBMCs, collected after stem cell transplantation. The CDR3: CASSESPGGPNNEQFF. CDR3 DNA: TGCGCCAGCAGTGAGTCGCCCGGGGGGCCAAACAATGAGCAGTTCTTC.